This entry lists 28 T cell receptor beta chains sequenced from one sample in a study of shared clonotypes between healthy human individuals (TCRdb year 2020). Library method: the immunoSEQ multiplex PCR assay. Here the immuneACCESS table is served through TCRdb, limited to in-frame sequences with V and J called. Missing clones are a known gap in these copies; in checked studies unresolved V genes cover under half, and the rest lacks a known reason. The sample includes 1.6 million or so clones, with about 98.5% observed a single time. The ten largest account for around 0.33% of the sample. The sequenced material came from naive CD4+ T cells sorted from blood. What the cell subset or site label conveys for this sample: CD45RA+ positively selected. These receptors were obtained from a man aged 30 to 45 in good health.

A single count supports this clone. The chain has TRBV29-1 and TRBJ2-1; either TRBD1 or TRBD2 may fit D (5 bases each). This CDR3 region has 15 residues. Trimming pared 4 bases from V and 0 bases from J, leaving 13 bases between. Germline CDR1 is SQVTM and CDR2 is ANQGSEA. CDR3 in DNA: TGCAGCGTTGTGGGGTGGGACCCCTCCTACAATGAGCAGTTCTTC. As protein: CSVVGWDPSYNEQFF.

This chain connects TRBV18 to TRBJ2-5; 9 bases map to TRBD2. This CDR3 is 16 amino acids long. Germline V lookup: CDR1 KGHSH, CDR2 LQKENI. J was trimmed by 3 bases and V by 5 bases; bases with no gene match: 10. CDR3: CASSYLVAGVEETQYF. CDR3 nucleotide sequence: TGTGCCAGCTCATACCTCGTAGCGGGAGTGGAAGAGACCCAGTACTTC.

The rearrangement links TRBV4-2 to TRBJ1-1, with 7 positions matching TRBD1. This CDR3 has 13 amino acids. The germline V gene has CDR1 LGHNA and CDR2 YNFKEQ. V lost 4 bases, J lost 9 bases, and 8 bases stayed unmatched. CDR3 sequence reads: CASSLRGLTKAFF. CDR3 nucleotides: TGTGCCAGCAGCCTCAGGGGGTTAACGAAAGCTTTCTTT.

The rearrangement uses TRBV18 and TRBJ2-3, with 9 bases fitting TRBD2. The V gene's germline CDR1 is KGHSH and CDR2 LQKENI. V gave up 6 bases and J gave up 3 bases; unmatched junction bases: 10. The CDR3 covers 16 residues. DNA of the CDR3: TGTGCCAGCTCCCTTCGGGGTAGCGGGAGTACAGATACGCAGTATTTT. Translating gives CASSLRGSGSTDTQYF. The whole variable domain, filled in from reference TRBV18 and TRBJ2-3, reads NAGVMQNPRHLVRRRGQEARLRCSPMKGHSHVYWYRQLPEEGLKFMVYLQKENIIDESGMPKERFSAEFPKEGPSILRIQQVVRGDSAAYFCASSLRGSGSTDTQYFGPGTRLTVL.

CDR3 amino acids: CASSEESVGQETQYF. CDR3 coding DNA: TGTGCCAGCAGTGAAGAGTCGGTCGGACAAGAGACCCAGTACTTC. The chain uses TRBV2 and TRBJ2-5; D not resolved. The ends were cut back, 1 base at V and 2 bases at J, with 11 bases in the middle. The CDR3 is 15 amino acids. In germline, CDR1 is SNHLY, CDR2 FYNNEI.

V usage is TRBV5-4 and J usage is TRBJ2-7; D possibly corresponds to TRBD2 (5 bases). The length of the CDR3 is 17 residues. The germline V and J ends were trimmed by 2 bases and 7 bases, with 25 bases remaining between them. Germline V gives CDR1 SGHNT, CDR2 YYREEE (reference sequence). The CDR3 reads CASSLLNRGAMIGEQYF. CDR3 in DNA: TGTGCCAGCAGCTTACTAAACCGGGGTGCGATGATCGGAGAGCAGTACTTC.

The V gene is TRBV7-3, the J gene TRBJ2-5; TRBD2 matches at 7 bases. The V and J ends lost 2 bases and 5 bases, in that order; junction bases with no gene match: 8. CDR3 length: 15 residues. CDR1 is SGHTA, CDR2 FQGTGA, per germline. CDR3 sequence reads: CASSLGSGRYETQYF. In nucleotides, the CDR3 is TGTGCCAGCAGCTTAGGTAGCGGGCGCTATGAGACCCAGTACTTC.

This chain links TRBV10-2 with TRBJ2-5; no definite D call. The CDR3 is 13 amino acids. V dropped 6 bases and J dropped 2 bases, with 10 bases sitting between them. Germline lookup yields CDR1 WSHSY and CDR2 SAAADI. CDR3 loop: CASSHPGQETQYF. DNA of the CDR3: TGCGCCAGCAGCCACCCCGGGCAAGAGACCCAGTACTTC.

This clone came up once. The rearrangement links TRBV30 to TRBJ2-2; 7 bases are a match to TRBD2. CDR3 size: 14 residues. Germline V gene sequence: CDR1 GTSNPN, CDR2 SVGIG (reference sequence). V was clipped by 6 bases and J by 0 bases; unmatched bases: 4. The CDR3 here is CACRGTTNTGELFF. CDR3 DNA sequence: TGTGCCTGCCGAGGGACTACGAACACCGGGGAGCTGTTTTTT.

This chain uses TRBV28 with TRBJ1-1; TRBD1 aligns across 10 bases. Germline values: CDR1 MDHEN, CDR2 SYDVKM. CDR3 length: 14 amino acids. Unmatched junction bases numbered 1, after V lost 1 base and J lost 5 bases. As DNA, the CDR3 is TGTGCCAGCAGTTTATTGGGACAGGGGACTGAAGCTTTCTTT. Translation gives CASSLLGQGTEAFF.

The rearrangement links TRBV5-1 to TRBJ2-1; 14 bases fit TRBD2. V trimming: 4 bases; J trimming: 6 bases; junction bases outside the gene matches: 12. In germline, CDR1 is SGHRS, CDR2 YFSETQ. This CDR3 spans 18 amino acids. This CDR3 is CASSRQLGLAGGGNEQFF. CDR3 sequence (DNA): TGCGCCAGCAGCCGGCAGCTTGGACTAGCGGGAGGAGGCAATGAGCAGTTCTTC.

The chain uses TRBV21-1 and TRBJ2-7; TRBD1, the table's D call, lacks a check against the DNA. TRBV21-1 is a documented pseudogene. The CDR3 has 11 residues. CDR3 region: CASSGAFEQYF. CDR3 coding DNA: TGTGCCAGCAGCGGGGCTTTCGAGCAGTACTTC.

V and J are TRBV5-1 and TRBJ2-1; D possibly corresponds to TRBD2 (5 bases). The germline V gene encodes CDR1 SGHRS and CDR2 YFSETQ. Trimming pared 3 bases from V and 10 bases from J, leaving 20 bases between. The CDR3 consists of 15 residues. This CDR3 is CASSSLSALLVEQFF. DNA for the CDR3: TGCGCCAGCAGCTCCCTATCAGCTCTACTAGTCGAGCAGTTCTTC.

This rearrangement joins TRBV5-1 to TRBJ2-3; D is uncertain. Trimming took 2 bases from V and 0 from J, leaving 16 bases between them. This CDR3 is 17 amino acids long. Per germline, CDR1 SGHRS and CDR2 YFSETQ. The chain's CDR3 is CASSFQPLSSSTDTQYF. The CDR3 nucleotides read TGCGCCAGCAGCTTTCAGCCGCTAAGTTCTAGCACAGATACGCAGTATTTT.

This CDR3 is CAISDVASGKGPDTQYF. In DNA form, the CDR3 reads TGTGCCATCAGTGACGTGGCTAGCGGGAAGGGGCCAGATACGCAGTATTTT. V gene TRBV10-3 combines with J gene TRBJ2-3; TRBD2 matches at 9 bases. The CDR3 is made up of 17 amino acids. Trimming took 3 bases from V and 4 from J; bases not matched to a gene: 11. Germline V gene data show CDR1 as ENHRY and CDR2 as SYGVKD.

This chain links TRBV19 with TRBJ2-1, with D unresolved. The CDR3 runs to 12 residues. CDR1 is LNHDA, CDR2 SQIVND, per germline (reference sequence). Trimming cost V 6 bases and J 9 bases, with 12 bases left between them. CDR3 sequence (DNA): TGTGCCAGTAGCATGGCTTCGTCTGAGCAGTTCTTC. Protein sequence: CASSMASSEQFF.

A word on this clone: Other DNA sequences in this sample translate to the same CDR3. The rearrangement joins TRBV28 to TRBJ2-6; perhaps D is TRBD1 or TRBD2 (5 bases each). The germline V gene encodes CDR1 MDHEN and CDR2 SYDVKM. V shed 3 bases and J shed 4 bases, with 10 bases lying between them. This CDR3 has 15 amino acids. The chain's CDR3 is CASSFPGTGANVLTF. The DNA for the CDR3 is TGTGCCAGCAGTTTTCCTGGGACGGGGGCCAACGTCCTGACTTTC.

This chain uses TRBV27 with TRBJ2-5; TRBD2 is a possible D gene (6 bases). This CDR3 has 12 residues. Trimming shortened V by 8 bases and J by 9 bases, and 16 bases separated the two germline ends. Per germline, CDR1 MNHEY and CDR2 SMNVEV (reference sequence). The CDR3 region is CASRGSGGPQYF. The CDR3, as DNA: TGTGCCAGCCGGGGGAGCGGTGGGCCCCAGTACTTC.

This chain links TRBV29-1 with TRBJ2-1, with TRBD2 as a possible D gene (6 bases). Trimming left V 6 bases short and J 8 bases short, with 11 bases between. Germline V CDR1 and CDR2: SQVTM, ANQGSEA. The CDR3 loop spans 11 amino acids. CDR3 sequence: CSVGSFDEQFF. The DNA of the CDR3 is TGCAGCGTCGGGAGTTTCGATGAGCAGTTCTTC.

The chain has TRBV25-1 and TRBJ1-1, with D possibly being TRBD1 (6 bases). Germline V gene data show CDR1 as MGHDK and CDR2 as SYGVNS. Between the trimmed V and J ends, which lost 5 bases and 4 bases, there was a span of 17 bases. The CDR3 extends over 15 amino acids. The CDR3 nucleotides are TGTGCCAGCAGTACGCAAGACAGGTTCGGCACTGAAGCTTTCTTT. Translation: CASSTQDRFGTEAFF.

V and J are TRBV7-8 and TRBJ2-2; D gene ambiguous. CDR3 size: 17 residues. Trimming took off 1 base at V and 0 bases at J, with 12 bases between the two ends. Germline CDR1 and CDR2: SGHVS and FQNEAQ. This chain's CDR3 is CASSLGWPGANTGELFF. CDR3 nucleotides: TGTGCCAGCAGCTTAGGGTGGCCGGGCGCGAACACCGGGGAGCTGTTTTTT.

CDR3 coding DNA: TGTGCCAGCAGCTTGATCCTAGCGGGAGGGCCAACAGATACGCAGTATTTT. Translation: CASSLILAGGPTDTQYF. The chain links TRBV7-8 to TRBJ2-3; 12 bases map to TRBD2. After removal of 3 bases from V and 3 bases from J, the junction contained 7 bases not matched to a gene. The CDR3 loop spans 17 amino acids. Per germline, CDR1 SGHVS and CDR2 FQNEAQ.

This chain joins TRBV30 and TRBJ2-7, with 8 positions matching TRBD1. CDR1 and CDR2 (germline): GTSNPN, SVGIG (reference sequence). V dropped 0 bases and J dropped 5; count of bases not matched to a gene: 9. The length of the CDR3 is 15 residues. In DNA form, the CDR3 reads TGTGCCTGGAGTGTACGACGACAGGGGAGCCACGAGCAGTACTTC. Residues: CAWSVRRQGSHEQYF.

Remarks on this clone: This specimen includes other DNA sequences encoding the same CDR3. The CDR3 DNA follows: TGTGCCAGCAGTTCAGACAGCTATAGCAATCAGCCCCAGCATTTT. This codes for CASSSDSYSNQPQHF. V and J are TRBV28 and TRBJ1-5; D is perhaps TRBD1 (5 bases). CDR1 is MDHEN, CDR2 SYDVKM, per germline. V was shortened by 4 bases and J by 0 bases, with 10 bases between the two germline ends. The CDR3 totals 15 residues.

The V and J genes are TRBV5-1 and TRBJ2-2, with no clear D. The V and J ends lost 4 bases and 2 bases respectively, with 12 bases between them. Germline values: CDR1 SGHRS, CDR2 YFSETQ. The CDR3 is made up of 15 amino acids. The CDR3 protein is CASSRGSTNTGELFF. In DNA form, the CDR3 reads TGCGCCAGCAGCCGAGGCTCAACTAACACCGGGGAGCTGTTTTTT.

The gene calls are TRBV6-4 and TRBJ2-7; D perhaps matches TRBD1 (6 bases). Germline V gene data show CDR1 as MRHNA and CDR2 as SNTAGT. The CDR3 spans 15 residues. Trimming removed 5 bases at V and 4 bases at J, with 18 bases between. The CDR3 bases are TGTGCCAGCAGTCAAACAGGGAATCCTCTATACGAGCAGTACTTC. Its translation: CASSQTGNPLYEQYF.

V gene TRBV19 combines with J gene TRBJ2-7, with D perhaps TRBD1 (5 bases). Deletions cut 3 bases from V and 4 bases from J, with 13 bases between. The CDR3 length is 14 residues. The germline gives CDR1 LNHDA, CDR2 SQIVND (reference sequence). DNA of the CDR3: TGTGCCAGTAGTATTGGGGCGGCTGGGTACGAGCAGTACTTC. This encodes CASSIGAAGYEQYF.

The J gene is TRBJ2-6, the V gene TRBV14; 7 bases are shared with TRBD1. The J segment lost 0 bases and the V segment lost 0 bases, leaving 11 bases of the junction unmatched. CDR1 SGHDN and CDR2 FVKESK come from the germline V gene. The CDR3 is 20 amino acids. DNA of the CDR3: TGTGCCAGCAGCCAAGATTTTGCCGGGACAGATTCCTCTGGGGCCAACGTCCTGACTTTC. Translating gives CASSQDFAGTDSSGANVLTF.